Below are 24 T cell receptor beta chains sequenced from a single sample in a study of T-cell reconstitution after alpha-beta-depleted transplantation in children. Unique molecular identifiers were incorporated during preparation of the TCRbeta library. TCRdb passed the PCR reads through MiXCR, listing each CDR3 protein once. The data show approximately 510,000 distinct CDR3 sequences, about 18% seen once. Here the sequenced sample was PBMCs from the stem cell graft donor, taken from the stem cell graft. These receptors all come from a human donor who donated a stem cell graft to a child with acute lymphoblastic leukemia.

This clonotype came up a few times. The CDR3 sequence: CASSLSWASGEAFF. CDR3 sequence (DNA): TGTGCCAGCAGCTTGTCGTGGGCGTCTGGTGAAGCTTTCTTT. The chain joins TRBV5-5 to TRBJ1-1; D gene unclear. CDR1 and CDR2 (germline): SGHKS, YYEKEE (reference sequence). CDR3 length equals 14 residues. V was shortened by 1 base and J by 7 bases, with 14 bases between the two germline ends.

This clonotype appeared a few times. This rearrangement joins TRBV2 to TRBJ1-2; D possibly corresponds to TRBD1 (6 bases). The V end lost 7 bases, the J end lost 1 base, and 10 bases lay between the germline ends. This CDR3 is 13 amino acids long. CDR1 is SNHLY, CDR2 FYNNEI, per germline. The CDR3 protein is CASKQGSNYGYTF. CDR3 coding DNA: TGTGCCAGCAAACAGGGCAGTAACTATGGCTACACCTTC.

The CDR3 coding sequence is TGTGCCAGCAGTCCACGGACGGCCACTGCGGACGGCTACACCTTC. This sequence encodes CASSPRTATADGYTF. The chain joins TRBV27 to TRBJ1-2; the D is unclear. This CDR3 has 15 amino acids. The germline V gene has CDR1 MNHEY and CDR2 SMNVEV (reference sequence). V lost 5 bases and J lost 8, with 21 bases in between.

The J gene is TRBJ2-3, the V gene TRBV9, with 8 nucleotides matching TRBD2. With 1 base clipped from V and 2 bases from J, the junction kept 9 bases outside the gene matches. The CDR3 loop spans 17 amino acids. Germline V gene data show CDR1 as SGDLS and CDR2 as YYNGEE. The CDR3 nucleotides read TGTGCCAGCAGCGTAAGGGTGGCGGGAGGAGACACAGATACGCAGTATTTT. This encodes CASSVRVAGGDTDTQYF.

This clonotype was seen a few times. CDR3 in DNA: TGTGCCATAGGAGCGAACACTGAAGCTTTCTTT. It is translated as CAIGANTEAFF. The rearrangement joins TRBV10-3 to TRBJ1-1; D unclear. Germline V gives CDR1 ENHRY, CDR2 SYGVKD. Trimming removed 9 bases from V and 1 base from J, with 6 bases in between. The CDR3 sequence is 11 residues long.

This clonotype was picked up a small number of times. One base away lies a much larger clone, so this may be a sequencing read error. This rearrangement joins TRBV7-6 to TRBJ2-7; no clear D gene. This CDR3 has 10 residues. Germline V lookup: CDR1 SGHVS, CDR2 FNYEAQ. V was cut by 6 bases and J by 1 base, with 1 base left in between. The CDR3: CASRSYEQYF. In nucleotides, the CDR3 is TGTGCCAGCAGGTCCTACGAGCAGTACTTC.

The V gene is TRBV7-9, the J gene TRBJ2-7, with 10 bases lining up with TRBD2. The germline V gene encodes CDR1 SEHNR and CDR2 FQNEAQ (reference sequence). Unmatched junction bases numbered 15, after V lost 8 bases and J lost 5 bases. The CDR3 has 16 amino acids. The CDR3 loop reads CASSKGLAGDPNEQYF. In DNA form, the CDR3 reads TGTGCCAGCTCCAAGGGGCTAGCGGGAGATCCCAACGAGCAGTACTTC.

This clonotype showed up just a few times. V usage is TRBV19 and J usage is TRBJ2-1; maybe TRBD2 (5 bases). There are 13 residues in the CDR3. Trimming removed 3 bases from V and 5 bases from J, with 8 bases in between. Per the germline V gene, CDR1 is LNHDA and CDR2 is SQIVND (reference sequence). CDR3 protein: CASSIRLHNEQFF. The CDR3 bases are TGTGCCAGTAGTATTAGACTACACAATGAGCAGTTCTTC.

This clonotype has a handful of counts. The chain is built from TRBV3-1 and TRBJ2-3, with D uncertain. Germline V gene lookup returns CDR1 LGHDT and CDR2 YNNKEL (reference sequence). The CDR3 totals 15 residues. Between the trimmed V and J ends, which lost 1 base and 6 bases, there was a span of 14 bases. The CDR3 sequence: CASSQGPTPGDTQYF. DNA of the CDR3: TGTGCCAGCAGCCAAGGCCCCACCCCTGGCGATACGCAGTATTTT.

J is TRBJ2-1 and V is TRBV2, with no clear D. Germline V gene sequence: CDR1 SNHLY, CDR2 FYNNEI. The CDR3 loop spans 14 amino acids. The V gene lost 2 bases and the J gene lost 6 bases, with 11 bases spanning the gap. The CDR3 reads CASSEILPRNEQFF. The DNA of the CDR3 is TGTGCCAGCAGTGAAATACTACCTCGCAATGAGCAGTTCTTC. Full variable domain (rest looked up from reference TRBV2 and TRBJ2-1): EPEVTQTPSHQVTQMGQEVILRCVPISNHLYFYWYRQILGQKVEFLVSFYNNEISEKSEIFDDQFSVERPDGSNFTLKIRSTKLEDSAMYFCASSEILPRNEQFFGPGTRLTVL.

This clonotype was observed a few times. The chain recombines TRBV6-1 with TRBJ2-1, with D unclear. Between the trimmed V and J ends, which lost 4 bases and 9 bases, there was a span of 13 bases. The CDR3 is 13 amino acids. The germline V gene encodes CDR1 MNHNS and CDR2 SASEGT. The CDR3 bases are TGTGCCAGCAGTGGTAACTTCGTCACTGAGCAGTTCTTC. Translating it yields CASSGNFVTEQFF.

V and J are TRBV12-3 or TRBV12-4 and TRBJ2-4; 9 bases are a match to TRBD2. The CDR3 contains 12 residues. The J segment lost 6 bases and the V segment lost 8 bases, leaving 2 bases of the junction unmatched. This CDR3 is CASQRGANIQYF. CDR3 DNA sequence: TGTGCCAGCCAGCGGGGGGCAAACATTCAGTACTTC.

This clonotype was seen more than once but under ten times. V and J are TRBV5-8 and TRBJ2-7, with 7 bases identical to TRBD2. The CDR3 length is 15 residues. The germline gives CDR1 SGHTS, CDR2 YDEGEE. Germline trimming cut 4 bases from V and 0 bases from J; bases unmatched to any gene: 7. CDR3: CASSPSGTSSYEQYF. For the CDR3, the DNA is TGTGCCAGCAGCCCTAGCGGAACAAGCTCCTACGAGCAGTACTTC.

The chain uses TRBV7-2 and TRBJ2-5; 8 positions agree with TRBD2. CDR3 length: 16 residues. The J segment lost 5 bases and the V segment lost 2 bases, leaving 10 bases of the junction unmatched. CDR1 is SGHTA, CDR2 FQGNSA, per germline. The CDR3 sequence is CASSLSSGALKETQYF. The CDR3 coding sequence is TGTGCCAGCAGCTTAAGTAGCGGGGCCCTAAAGGAGACCCAGTACTTC.

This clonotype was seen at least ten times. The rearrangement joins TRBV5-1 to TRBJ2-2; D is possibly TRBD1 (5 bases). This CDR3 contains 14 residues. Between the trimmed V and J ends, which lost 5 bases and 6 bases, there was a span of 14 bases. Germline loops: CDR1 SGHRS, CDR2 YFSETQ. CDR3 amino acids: CASSAGFEAGELFF. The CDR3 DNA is TGCGCCAGCAGTGCAGGGTTTGAGGCCGGGGAGCTGTTTTTT.

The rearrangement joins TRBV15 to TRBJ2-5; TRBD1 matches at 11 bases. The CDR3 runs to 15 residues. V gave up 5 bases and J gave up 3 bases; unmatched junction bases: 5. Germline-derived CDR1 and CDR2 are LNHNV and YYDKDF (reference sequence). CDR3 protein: CATSRWTGGKETQYF. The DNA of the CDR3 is TGTGCCACCAGCCGTTGGACAGGGGGCAAAGAGACCCAGTACTTC.

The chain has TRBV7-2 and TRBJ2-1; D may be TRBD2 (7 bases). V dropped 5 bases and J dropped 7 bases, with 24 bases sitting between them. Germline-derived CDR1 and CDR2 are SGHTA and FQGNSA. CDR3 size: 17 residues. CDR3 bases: TGTGCCAGCAGCCCACACTCATCGGGGGGCCGGGTGAATGAGCAGTTCTTC. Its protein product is CASSPHSSGGRVNEQFF.

The CDR3 nucleotides read TGTGCCAGCAGCAAAGTCGTGACAGAGTCCCAAGAGACCCAGTACTTC. This encodes CASSKVVTESQETQYF. The V call is TRBV21-1, the J call TRBJ2-5; TRBD1 was called by the table and not checked on the DNA. TRBV21-1 is described as a pseudogene. The CDR3 is made up of 16 amino acids.

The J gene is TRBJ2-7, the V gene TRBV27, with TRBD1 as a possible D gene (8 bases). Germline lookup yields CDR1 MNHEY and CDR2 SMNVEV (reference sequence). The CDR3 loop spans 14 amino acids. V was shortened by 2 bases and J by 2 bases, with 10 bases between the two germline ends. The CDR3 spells CASSLTGGAYEQYF. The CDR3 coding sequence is TGTGCCAGCAGTTTAACAGGGGGGGCCTACGAGCAGTACTTC.

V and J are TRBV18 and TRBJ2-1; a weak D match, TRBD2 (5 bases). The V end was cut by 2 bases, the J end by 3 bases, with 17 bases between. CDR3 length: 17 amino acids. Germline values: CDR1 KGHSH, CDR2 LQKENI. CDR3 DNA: TGTGCCAGCTCACCAATCGAGGGAGATTCTTTCTACAATGAGCAGTTCTTC. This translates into CASSPIEGDSFYNEQFF.

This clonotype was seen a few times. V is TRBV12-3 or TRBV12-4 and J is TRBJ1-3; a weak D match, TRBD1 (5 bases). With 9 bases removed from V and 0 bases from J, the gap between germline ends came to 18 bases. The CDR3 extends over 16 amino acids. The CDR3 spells CASLEGPGGSGNTIYF. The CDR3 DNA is TGTGCCAGTTTAGAGGGGCCTGGTGGCTCTGGAAACACCATATATTTT.

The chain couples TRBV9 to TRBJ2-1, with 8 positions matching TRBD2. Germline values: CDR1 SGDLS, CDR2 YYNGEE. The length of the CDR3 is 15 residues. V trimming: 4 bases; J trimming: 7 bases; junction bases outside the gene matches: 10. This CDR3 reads CASSPQGLERNEQFF. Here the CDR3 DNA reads TGTGCCAGCAGCCCACAGGGACTAGAGCGAAATGAGCAGTTCTTC.

For the CDR3, the DNA is TGCGCCAGCAGCTTGATCCAGGGGTGGACTGAAGCTTTCTTT. This codes for CASSLIQGWTEAFF. The chain uses TRBV5-1 and TRBJ1-1, with a weak D call TRBD1 (6 bases). The CDR3 runs to 14 residues. Germline V CDR1 and CDR2: SGHRS, YFSETQ. The germline V and J ends were trimmed by 1 base and 5 bases, with 12 bases remaining between them.

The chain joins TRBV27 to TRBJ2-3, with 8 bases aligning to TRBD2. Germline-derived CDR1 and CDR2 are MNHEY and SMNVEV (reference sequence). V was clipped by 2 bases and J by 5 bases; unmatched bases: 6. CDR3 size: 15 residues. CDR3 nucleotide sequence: TGTGCCAGCAGTTTAAAAGCGGGAGCGGGAGATACGCAGTATTTT. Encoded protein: CASSLKAGAGDTQYF.